This TCR beta chain was captured in a study of human T cells and chemical hapten exposure. The authors' processing: The number of TCRs in each sample had a median of about 96,000 and spanned roughly 20,000 to 750,000. In TCRdb, the RACE reads were re-called with MiXCR into one record per CDR3 protein. The V and J calls, along with clone size, are taken from TCRdb and not from the paper's own processing. The top ten clones hold approximately 3% of a sample with about 120,000 distinct CDR3 sequences, about 14% of them seen once. Trimming left V 1 base short and J 8 bases short, with 14 bases between. Per the germline V gene, CDR1 is LGHNA and CDR2 is YSLEER. The CDR3 length is 15 residues. Documented time point: pre-sensitization, week 0. Treatment given: therapeutic diphenylcyclopropenone sensitization with weekly scalp DPC.

V gene TRBV4-3 combines with J gene TRBJ1-4; D might be TRBD1 (5 bases). This sample comprised whole blood, obtained in connection with sensitization to the hapten diphenylcyclopropenone (DPC). The receptor was isolated from a woman aged 18-30 years with alopecia areata. Some clones in this sample may be carry-over from other donors' samples. The CDR3 DNA reads as TGCGCCAGCAGCCAAGGAAGAGGGGTCGGAGAAAAACTGTTTTTT. Amino acid sequence: CASSQGRGVGEKLFF.